This entry lists 5 T cell receptor beta chains sequenced from one sample in a study of PD-1 blockade in classical Hodgkin lymphoma. Here immunoSEQ multiplex PCR was the method, and the copy in TCRdb shows in-frame clones only, minus some. The table lists some 90,000 clones, about 93% of them singletons. All patients relapsed after autologous stem cell transplantation, and brentuximab vedotin exposure varied. The sample in question was peripheral blood mononuclear cells (PBMCs), obtained before the second cycle of nivolumab. These receptors originate from a human donor with classical Hodgkin lymphoma.

The rearrangement links TRBV27 to TRBJ2-1; the match to TRBD2 covers 9 bases. Germline V lookup: CDR1 MNHEY, CDR2 SMNVEV (reference sequence). V was clipped by 3 bases and J by 6 bases; unmatched bases: 3. The CDR3 contains 14 residues. This CDR3 is CASSFGLASNEQFF. CDR3 bases: TGTGCCAGCAGTTTTGGACTAGCGAGCAATGAGCAGTTCTTC.

The chain combines TRBV7-3 with TRBJ2-7; D not resolved. Trimming stripped 5 bases from V and 3 bases from J, with 11 bases between. This CDR3 is 13 amino acids long. Germline V lookup: CDR1 SGHTA, CDR2 FQGTGA. Here the CDR3 reads CASSQVVGYEQYF. The CDR3 bases are TGTGCCAGCAGCCAGGTAGTGGGCTACGAGCAGTACTTC.

Remarks on this clone: The identical CDR3 is also encoded by other nucleotide sequences in the sample. This chain uses TRBV10-3 with TRBJ2-7; D unresolved. Germline CDR1 is ENHRY and CDR2 is SYGVKD. This CDR3 spans 12 amino acids. V was trimmed by 3 bases and J by 2 bases, leaving 5 bases between them. CDR3 sequence (DNA): TGTGCCATCAGTGAAAGTACCTACGAGCAGTACTTC. It yields the protein CAISESTYEQYF.

The chain carries TRBV23-1 and TRBJ2-2; 10 bases match TRBD2. TRBV23-1 is identified as an open reading frame with a role that is uncertain. The CDR3 consists of 20 residues. J was trimmed by 2 bases and V by 2 bases; bases with no gene match: 14. The CDR3 DNA follows: TGCGCCAGCAGTCAACTTAGGGGGCAGGAGCGGGAGGGCAACACCGGGGAGCTGTTTTTT. Residues: CASSQLRGQEREGNTGELFF.

The CDR3 region has the DNA TGCGCCAGCAGCCAAGTCTCCCCGGTGACCCAGTACTTC. It specifies CASSQVSPVTQYF. The chain is built from TRBV4-1 and TRBJ2-5; D remains unclear. Looked up from germline, CDR1 is MGHRA and CDR2 is YSYEKL. V lost 1 base, J lost 7 bases, and 10 bases lay in between. The CDR3 has 13 amino acids.